This TCR beta chain was identified in a study of blood T cell repertoires in COVID-19. Across the study: Researchers got acute and convalescent COVID-19 samples from the United States, Italy and Spain. T cells, B-cell-depleted T cells, or PBMCs supplied cDNA or gDNA.

Original data processing: For nucleated cells, counts were estimated from reference gene primer amplification. Produced via immunoSEQ multiplex PCR; TCRdb's table is partial and in-frame only. The V and J calls and clone size were taken over from that table, and D and trimming were inferred from the DNA. Here the sample spans about 47,000 clones, over 75% being singletons. J gave up 3 bases and V 6 bases, and 5 bases lay outside the gene matches. Germline lookup yields CDR1 MNHNY and CDR2 SVGAGI (reference sequence). This CDR3 has 13 amino acids. This clone was picked up one time. This sequence joins TRBV6-6 and TRBJ2-7, with 7 bases that match TRBD1. This receptor was obtained from a woman aged 60 to 75 with acute or convalescent COVID-19. Sequencing used peripheral blood. CDR3 nucleotide sequence: TGTGCCAGCAGCGGCGACAGGGTCTACGAGCAGTACTTC. It translates to CASSGDRVYEQYF.